A selection of T cell receptor beta chains follows, all from one sample in a study of a mutant IDH1 vaccine in newly diagnosed glioma. Method: immunoSEQ multiplex PCR; TCRdb's copy keeps in-frame clones and lacks some. The sample comprises about 98,000 clones, 85% to 90% of which are singletons, and roughly 0.54% rests with the top ten. Sequences were derived from PBMCs, sampled from a glioma patient treated with radiotherapy, temozolomide or both. These receptors were collected from a woman aged 45-65 years with glioma. The CDR3 runs from the conserved cysteine through the conserved F or W. D genes are given only for firm matches. For some rows the clone size is stated as once, few or many, or as a class when expanded; others skip it.

D gene	V gene	J gene	clone size	CDR3 length	CDR3 DNA	CDR3 protein
NA	TRBV28	TRBJ1-6	NA	14	TGTGCCAGCAGTTCTGGGCAGGGGACTTCACCCCTCCACTTT	CASSSGQGTSPLHF
TRBD1	TRBV27	TRBJ2-7	once	16	TGTGCCAGCCGCTCTCTTTTTGGGACAGGGGGATACGAGCAGTACTTC	CASRSLFGTGGYEQYF
NA	TRBV18	TRBJ1-2	NA	17	TGTGCCAGCTCACCACCGGGGCCGGACTTTTTTGGCTATGGCTACACCTTC	CASSPPGPDFFGYGYTF
NA	TRBV6-6	TRBJ1-2	NA	14	TGTGCCAGCAGTTCCGGACAGCATCCTTATGGCTACACCTTC	CASSSGQHPYGYTF
NA	TRBV7-3	TRBJ2-1	once	15	TGTGCCAGCAGCTTAACACTAGTTTCCTACAATGAGCAGTTCTTC	CASSLTLVSYNEQFF
NA	TRBV7-9	TRBJ2-1	NA	18	TGTGCCAGCAGCTTTTCCCCCCTTCGAACTGGCTCCTACAATGAGCAGTTCTTC	CASSFSPLRTGSYNEQFF
NA	TRBV6-1	TRBJ1-5	NA	13	TGTGCCAGCAGCCTCCATAGCAATCAGCCCCAGCATTTT	CASSLHSNQPQHF
NA	TRBV4-1	TRBJ2-5	once	15	TGCGCCAGCAGCCAAGTCCGAGGACTCAGAGAGACCCAGTACTTC	CASSQVRGLRETQYF
NA	TRBV7-8	TRBJ2-3	NA	14	TGTGCCAGCAGCTTACAGGGCCGCACAGATACGCAGTATTTT	CASSLQGRTDTQYF
NA	TRBV7-9	TRBJ2-1	NA	12	TGTGCCAGCAGCTTATTAACTGTTGAGCAGTTCTTC	CASSLLTVEQFF
NA	TRBV6-6	TRBJ2-2	NA	14	TGTGCCAGCACTGAGGGACAGAACACCGGGGAGCTGTTTTTT	CASTEGQNTGELFF
TRBD2	TRBV5-1	TRBJ2-1	once	17	TGCGCCAGCAGCTCCTCCGTAGGACTAGCGGGAGGTAATGAGCAGTTCTTC	CASSSSVGLAGGNEQFF
NA	TRBV7-6	TRBJ2-7	NA	13	TGTGCCAGCAGCTTACTAGGGGATCGCGAGCAGTACTTC	CASSLLGDREQYF
NA	TRBV7-3	TRBJ1-2	once	13	TGTGCCAGCAGCTTAGGGGGAAGCTATGGCTACACCTTC	CASSLGGSYGYTF
NA	TRBV29-1	TRBJ1-4	NA	12	TGCAGCGTTGGCAGGGGAAATGAAAAACTGTTTTTT	CSVGRGNEKLFF